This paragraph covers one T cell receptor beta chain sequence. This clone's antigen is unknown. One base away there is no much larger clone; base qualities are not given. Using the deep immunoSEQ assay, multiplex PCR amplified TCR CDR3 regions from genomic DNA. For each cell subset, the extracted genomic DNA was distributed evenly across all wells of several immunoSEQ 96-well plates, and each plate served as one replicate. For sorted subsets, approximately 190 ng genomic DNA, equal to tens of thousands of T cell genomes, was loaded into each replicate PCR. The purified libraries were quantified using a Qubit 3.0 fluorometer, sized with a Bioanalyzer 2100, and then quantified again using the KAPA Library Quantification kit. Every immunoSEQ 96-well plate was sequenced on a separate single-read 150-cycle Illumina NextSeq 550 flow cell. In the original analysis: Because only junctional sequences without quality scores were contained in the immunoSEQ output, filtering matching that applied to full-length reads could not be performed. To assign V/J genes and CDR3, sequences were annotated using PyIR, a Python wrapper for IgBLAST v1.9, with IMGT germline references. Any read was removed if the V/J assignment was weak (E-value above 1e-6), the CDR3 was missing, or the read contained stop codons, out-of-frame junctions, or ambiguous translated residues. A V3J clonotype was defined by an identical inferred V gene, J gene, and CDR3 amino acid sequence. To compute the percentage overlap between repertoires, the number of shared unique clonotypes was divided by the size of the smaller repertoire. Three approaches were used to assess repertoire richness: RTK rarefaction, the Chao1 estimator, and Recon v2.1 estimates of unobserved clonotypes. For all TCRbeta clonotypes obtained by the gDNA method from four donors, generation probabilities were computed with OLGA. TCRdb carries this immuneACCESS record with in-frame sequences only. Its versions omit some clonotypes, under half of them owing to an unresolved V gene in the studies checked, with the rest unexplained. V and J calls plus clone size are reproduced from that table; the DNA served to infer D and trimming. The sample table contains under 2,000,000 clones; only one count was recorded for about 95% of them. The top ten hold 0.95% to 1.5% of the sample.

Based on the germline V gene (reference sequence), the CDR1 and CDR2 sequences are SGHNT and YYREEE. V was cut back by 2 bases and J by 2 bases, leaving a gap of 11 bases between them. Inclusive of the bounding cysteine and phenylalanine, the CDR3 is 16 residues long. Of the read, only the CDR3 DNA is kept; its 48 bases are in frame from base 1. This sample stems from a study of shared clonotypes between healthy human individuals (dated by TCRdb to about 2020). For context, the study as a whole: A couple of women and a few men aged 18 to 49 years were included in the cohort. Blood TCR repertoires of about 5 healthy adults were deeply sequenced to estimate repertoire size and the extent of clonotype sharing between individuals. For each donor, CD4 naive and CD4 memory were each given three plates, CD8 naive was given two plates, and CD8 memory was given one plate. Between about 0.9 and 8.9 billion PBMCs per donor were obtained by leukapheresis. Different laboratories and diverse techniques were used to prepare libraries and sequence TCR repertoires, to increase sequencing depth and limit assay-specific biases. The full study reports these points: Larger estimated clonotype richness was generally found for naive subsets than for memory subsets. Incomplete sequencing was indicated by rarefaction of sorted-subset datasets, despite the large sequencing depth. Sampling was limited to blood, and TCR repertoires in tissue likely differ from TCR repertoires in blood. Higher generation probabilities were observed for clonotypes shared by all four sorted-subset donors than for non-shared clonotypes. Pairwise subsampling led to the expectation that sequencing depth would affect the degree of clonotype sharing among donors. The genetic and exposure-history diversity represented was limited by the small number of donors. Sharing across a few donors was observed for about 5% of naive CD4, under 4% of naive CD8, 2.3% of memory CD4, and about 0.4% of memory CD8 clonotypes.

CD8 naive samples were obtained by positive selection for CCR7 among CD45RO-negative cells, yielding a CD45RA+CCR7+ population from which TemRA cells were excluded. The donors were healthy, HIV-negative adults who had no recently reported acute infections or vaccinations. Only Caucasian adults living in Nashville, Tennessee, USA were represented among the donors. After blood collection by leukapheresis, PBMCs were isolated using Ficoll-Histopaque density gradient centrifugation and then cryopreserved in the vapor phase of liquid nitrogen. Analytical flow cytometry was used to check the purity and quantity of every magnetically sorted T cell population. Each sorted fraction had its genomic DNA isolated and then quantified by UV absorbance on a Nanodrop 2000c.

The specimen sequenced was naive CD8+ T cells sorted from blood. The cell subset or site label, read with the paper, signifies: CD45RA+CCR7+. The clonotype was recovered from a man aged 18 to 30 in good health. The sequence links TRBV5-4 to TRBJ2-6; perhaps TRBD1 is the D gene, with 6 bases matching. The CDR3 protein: CASSLGTGTGANVLTF. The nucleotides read TGTGCCAGCAGCTTAGGCACAGGGACTGGGGCCAACGTCCTGACTTTC.